Here is one TCR beta chain with its context. What it binds is not known. The record originates from a study of T cell responses to AZD1222 COVID-19 vaccine. Study in general: Researchers grouped second doses given at about 4 or about 12 weeks into one pool.

The assay was immunoSEQ multiplex PCR, and TCRdb's table has in-frame clones only and misses some. The table has tens of thousands of clones, 86% seen once; the top ten hold under 3%. Whole-study results and caveats: Donors skewed white British and female; clonal diversity was possibly underestimated. The reported proportion of spike-specific TCRs targeting unmutated variant regions was nearly half.

Specimen: peripheral blood, collected on day 0 of AZD1222 vaccination. The receptor comes from an adult in good health.

The CDR3 region is CASSSQGAMDQPQHF. CDR3 DNA: TGTGCCAGCAGTTCACAGGGGGCAATGGATCAGCCCCAGCATTTT. The chain couples TRBV27 to TRBJ1-5, with TRBD1 identical over 9 bases. CDR3 length: 15 residues. The germline CDR1 and CDR2 sequences are MNHEY and SMNVEV (reference sequence). J lost 5 bases, V lost 4 bases, and 6 bases had no gene match.